This T cell receptor (beta chain) emerged from a study of blood T cell repertoires in COVID-19. Overall study context: The analysed material was cDNA or gDNA that came from T cells, B-cell-depleted T cells, or PBMCs.

The V and J ends lost 6 bases and 5 bases, in that order; junction bases with no gene match: 7. This CDR3 spans 15 amino acids. Germline V gene data show CDR1 as MNHEY and CDR2 as SVGAGI. In the authors' workflow: Cell counts per sample came from amplifying reference gene primers. Profiling relied on immunoSEQ multiplex PCR, and the TCRdb table lists in-frame clones only, not all of them. V, J and clone size are taken as reported in that table, and D and trimming were inferred from the DNA itself. The sample records 55,000 to 80,000 clones, around 90% being singletons. This receptor was identified in a man aged 45-60 years with acute or convalescent COVID-19. The chain is built from TRBV6-5 and TRBJ2-1; TRBD2 matches 10 bases. What was sequenced was peripheral blood. CDR3 in DNA: TGTGCCAGCAGCGTTAGCGGGGGGCGGCACAATGAGCAGTTCTTC. Amino acids: CASSVSGGRHNEQFF.